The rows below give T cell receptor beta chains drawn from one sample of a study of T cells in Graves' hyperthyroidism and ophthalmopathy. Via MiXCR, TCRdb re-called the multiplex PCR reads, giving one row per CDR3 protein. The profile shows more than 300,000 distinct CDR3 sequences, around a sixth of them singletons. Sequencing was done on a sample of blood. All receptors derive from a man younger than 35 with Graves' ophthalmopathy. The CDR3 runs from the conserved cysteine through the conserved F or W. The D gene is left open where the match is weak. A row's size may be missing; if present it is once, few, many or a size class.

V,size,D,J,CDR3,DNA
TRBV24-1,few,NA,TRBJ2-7,CATSEGAYEQYF,TGTGCCACCAGTGAAGGGGCCTACGAGCAGTACTTC
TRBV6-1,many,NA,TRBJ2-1,CASRPDTDYNEQFF,TGTGCCAGCAGACCTGACACGGACTACAATGAGCAGTTCTTC
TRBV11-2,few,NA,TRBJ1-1,CASSRGGGLNTEAFF,TGTGCCAGCAGCCGGGGTGGGGGTCTGAACACTGAAGCTTTCTTT
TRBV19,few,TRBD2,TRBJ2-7,CASSPGTSATYEQYF,TGTGCCAGTAGTCCTGGGACTAGCGCAACCTACGAGCAGTACTTC
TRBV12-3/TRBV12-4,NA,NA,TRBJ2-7,CASSFPLQGSYEQYF,TGTGCCAGCAGTTTTCCGCTTCAGGGCTCGTACGAGCAGTACTTC
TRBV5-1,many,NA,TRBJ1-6,CASSLEAVNSPLHF,TGCGCCAGCAGCTTGGAGGCGGTTAATTCACCCCTCCACTTT
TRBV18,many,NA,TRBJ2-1,CASSPREAYGFNEQFF,TGTGCCAGCTCACCAAGGGAGGCCTACGGTTTCAATGAGCAGTTCTTC
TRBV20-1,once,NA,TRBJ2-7,CSMSGSSYEQYF,TGCAGTATGAGCGGGTCCTCCTACGAGCAGTACTTC
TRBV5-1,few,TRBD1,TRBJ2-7,CASSLLDRDPTYEQYF,TGCGCCAGCAGCTTACTAGACAGGGACCCTACCTACGAGCAGTACTTC
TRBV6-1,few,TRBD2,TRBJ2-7,CASSRRTSGEASYEQYF,TGTGCCAGCAGTCGACGGACTAGCGGGGAGGCTTCCTACGAGCAGTACTTC
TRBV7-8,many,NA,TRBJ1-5,CASSLGTVSNQPQHF,TGTGCCAGCAGCTTAGGGACGGTTAGCAATCAGCCCCAGCATTTT
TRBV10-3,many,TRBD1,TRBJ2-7,CASRMGQGVGEQYF,TGTGCCTCTCGAATGGGACAGGGGGTGGGGGAGCAGTACTTC
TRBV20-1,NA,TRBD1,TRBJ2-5,CSARQGASQETQYF,TGCAGTGCTAGACAGGGGGCGTCCCAAGAGACCCAGTACTTC
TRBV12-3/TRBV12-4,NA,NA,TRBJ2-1,CASRWGNEQFF,TGTGCCAGCAGATGGGGAAATGAGCAGTTCTTC
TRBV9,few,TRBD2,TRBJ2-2,CASSVVSVAGTYTGELFF,TGTGCCAGCAGCGTAGTCTCGGTAGCGGGGACTTACACCGGGGAGCTGTTTTTT
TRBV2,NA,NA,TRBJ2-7,CASSEEEGTDEQYF,TGTGCCAGCAGTGAAGAGGAGGGCACAGACGAGCAGTACTTC
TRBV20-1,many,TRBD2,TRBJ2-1,CSARDTASGGNEQFF,TGCAGTGCTAGAGATACGGCTAGCGGGGGGAATGAGCAGTTCTTC
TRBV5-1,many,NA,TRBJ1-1,CASRGGAQAPNMNTEAFF,TGCGCCAGCAGGGGTGGGGCCCAAGCACCGAACATGAACACTGAAGCTTTCTTT
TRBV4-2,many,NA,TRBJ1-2,CASSQGRSGGSSGGYTF,TGTGCCAGCAGCCAAGGCCGATCGGGGGGATCGTCGGGAGGCTACACCTTC
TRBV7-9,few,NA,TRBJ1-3,CASLRSSGNTIYF,TGTGCCAGCCTTCGTTCCTCTGGAAACACCATATATTTT
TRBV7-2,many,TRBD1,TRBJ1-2,CASSLVGTGSGYTF,TGTGCCAGCAGCTTAGTCGGGACAGGGAGCGGCTACACCTTC
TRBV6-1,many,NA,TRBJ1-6,CASSDPQGVGSMEPLHF,TGTGCCAGCAGTGACCCGCAGGGAGTTGGGTCGATGGAACCCCTCCACTTT
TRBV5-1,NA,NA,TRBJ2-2,CASSFSLAGELFF,TGTGCCAGCAGCTTCTCTCTCGCCGGGGAGCTGTTTTTT
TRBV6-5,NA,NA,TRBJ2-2,CASSLARTGTGELFF,TGTGCCAGCAGTTTGGCCCGAACGGGAACCGGGGAGCTGTTTTTT
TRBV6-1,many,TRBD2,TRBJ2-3,CASSENGAGTGDTQYF,TGTGCCAGCAGTGAAAATGGAGCGGGGACCGGGGATACGCAGTATTTT
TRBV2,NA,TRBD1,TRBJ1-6,CASRKDRADNSPLHF,TGTGCCAGCAGAAAGGACAGGGCGGATAATTCACCCCTCCACTTT
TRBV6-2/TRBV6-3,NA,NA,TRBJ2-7,CASSYSRLGRYEQYF,TGTGCCAGCAGTTACTCGAGGCTCGGGCGATACGAGCAGTACTTC
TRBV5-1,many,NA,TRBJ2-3,CASTYARRGADTQYF,TGCGCCAGCACCTACGCGAGGAGGGGCGCAGATACGCAGTATTTT
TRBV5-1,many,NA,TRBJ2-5,CASSIQETQYF,TGCGCCAGCAGCATCCAAGAGACCCAGTACTTC
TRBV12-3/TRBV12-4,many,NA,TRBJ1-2,CASHRAGSNYGYTF,TGTGCCAGCCACCGGGCAGGCTCTAACTATGGCTACACCTTC
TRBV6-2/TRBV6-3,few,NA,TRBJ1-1,CASSPSRSGTEAFF,TGTGCCAGCAGCCCTTCTAGGTCGGGCACTGAAGCTTTCTTT
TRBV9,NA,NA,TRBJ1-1,CASSGSFPNTEAFF,TGTGCCAGCAGCGGATCGTTTCCGAACACTGAAGCTTTCTTT
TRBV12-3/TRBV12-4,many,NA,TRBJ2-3,CASSPFGADTQYF,TGTGCCAGCAGTCCTTTTGGGGCTGATACGCAGTATTTT
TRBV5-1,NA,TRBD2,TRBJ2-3,CASSGAGGDTDTQYF,TGCGCCAGCAGCGGGGCCGGGGGGGACACAGATACGCAGTATTTT
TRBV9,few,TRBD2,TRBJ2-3,CASSVASGASDTQYF,TGTGCCAGCAGCGTAGCTAGCGGGGCATCAGATACGCAGTATTTT
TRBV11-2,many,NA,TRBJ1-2,CASSPGHADGYTF,TGTGCCAGCAGCCCGGGACACGCTGATGGCTACACCTTC
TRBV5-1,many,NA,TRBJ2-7,CASSGDDYEQYF,TGCGCCAGCAGCGGGGACGACTACGAGCAGTACTTC
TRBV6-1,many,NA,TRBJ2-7,CASSEGGGILYEQYF,TGTGCCAGCAGTGAAGGAGGCGGGATATTATACGAGCAGTACTTC
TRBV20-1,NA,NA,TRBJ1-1,CSTALNTEAFF,TGCAGTACAGCCCTGAACACTGAAGCTTTCTTT
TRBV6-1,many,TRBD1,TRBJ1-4,CASSERGQQTNEKLFF,TGTGCCAGCAGTGAAAGGGGACAGCAAACGAATGAAAAACTGTTTTTT
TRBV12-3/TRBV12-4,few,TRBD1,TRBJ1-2,CASSLVGLGQGFGGYTF,TGTGCCAGCAGTTTAGTCGGTCTGGGACAGGGTTTCGGTGGCTACACCTTC
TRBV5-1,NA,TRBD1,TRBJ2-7,CASRAVPGTGVEQYF,TGCGCCAGCAGGGCCGTCCCCGGGACAGGGGTCGAGCAGTACTTC
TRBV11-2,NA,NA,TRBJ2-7,CASSAPGGPVDYEQYF,TGTGCCAGCAGCGCGCCCGGGGGGCCGGTAGACTACGAGCAGTACTTC
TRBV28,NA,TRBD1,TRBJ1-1,CASSSRDRGWTEAFF,TGTGCCAGCAGTTCCAGGGACAGGGGGTGGACTGAAGCTTTCTTT
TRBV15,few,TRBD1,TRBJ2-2,CATSRGYGGAGGYPSPGELFF,TGTGCCACCAGCAGGGGATACGGTGGGGCAGGGGGCTACCCCAGCCCCGGGGAGCTGTTTTTT
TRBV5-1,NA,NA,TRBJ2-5,CASSLPTLGETQYF,TGCGCCAGCAGCTTGCCGACCCTAGGAGAGACCCAGTACTTC
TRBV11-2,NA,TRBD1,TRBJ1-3,CASSLELRDSSGNTIYF,TGTGCCAGCAGCTTAGAACTACGGGACAGCTCTGGAAACACCATATATTTT
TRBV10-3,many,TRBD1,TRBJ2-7,CAISQDRGKEEQYF,TGTGCCATCAGCCAGGACAGGGGGAAGGAGGAGCAGTACTTC
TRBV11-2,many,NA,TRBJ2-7,CASSLGRIGRVHEQYF,TGTGCCAGCAGCTTAGGTAGAATTGGACGCGTCCACGAGCAGTACTTC
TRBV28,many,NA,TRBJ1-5,CASSASGRGETQPQHF,TGTGCCAGCAGTGCATCGGGACGAGGGGAAACTCAGCCCCAGCATTTT
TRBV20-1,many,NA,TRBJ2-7,CSARDKADSYEQYF,TGCAGTGCTAGAGATAAGGCAGACTCCTACGAGCAGTACTTC
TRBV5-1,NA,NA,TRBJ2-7,CASSRTLQGYEQYF,TGCGCCAGCAGCCGTACTTTACAGGGCTACGAGCAGTACTTC
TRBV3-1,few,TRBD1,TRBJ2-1,CASSPDRGSSYNEQFF,TGTGCCAGCAGCCCAGACAGGGGAAGCTCCTACAATGAGCAGTTCTTC
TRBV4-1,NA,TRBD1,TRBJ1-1,CASSQDRGGTEAFF,TGCGCCAGCAGCCAGGACAGGGGAGGCACTGAAGCTTTCTTT
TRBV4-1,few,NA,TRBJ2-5,CASSLPGGQSRDQYF,TGCGCCAGCAGCCTGCCGGGCGGCCAAAGTAGGGACCAGTACTTC